The clone carrying this T cell receptor beta chain was detected ten times or more. Its cognate antigen is unknown. This entry comes from a study of molecular identifiers for immune sequencing clone quantification. Study-level points and caveats: Effector cells kept over 97% of their molecules in clones above 20 RNA copies, while naive cells kept under 1% there.

Naive CD8 T cell sorting was performed on the CD8+CD4-CCR7+CD45RA+ phenotype. TCRdb re-called the PCR reads with MiXCR, one entry per CDR3 protein. The sample consists of more than 300,000 distinct CDR3 sequences, roughly 23% of them appearing once. Per the germline V gene, CDR1 is MNHEY and CDR2 is SMNVEV (reference sequence). V was cut by 8 bases and J by 9 bases, with 14 bases left in between. CDR3 length equals 12 residues. Sequences were obtained from naive CD8+ T cells from blood, with Jurkat cell RNA spiked in. As to subset: FACS-sorted CD8+CD4-CCR7+CD45RA+ naive T cells. The V call is TRBV27, the J call TRBJ1-5; D ambiguous. The clonotype originates from a human donor in good health. Some libraries in this study had Jurkat cell RNA spiked in. CDR3 bases: TGTGCCAGCTCAGGACGTCCGGGGCCCCAGCATTTT. It specifies CASSGRPGPQHF.